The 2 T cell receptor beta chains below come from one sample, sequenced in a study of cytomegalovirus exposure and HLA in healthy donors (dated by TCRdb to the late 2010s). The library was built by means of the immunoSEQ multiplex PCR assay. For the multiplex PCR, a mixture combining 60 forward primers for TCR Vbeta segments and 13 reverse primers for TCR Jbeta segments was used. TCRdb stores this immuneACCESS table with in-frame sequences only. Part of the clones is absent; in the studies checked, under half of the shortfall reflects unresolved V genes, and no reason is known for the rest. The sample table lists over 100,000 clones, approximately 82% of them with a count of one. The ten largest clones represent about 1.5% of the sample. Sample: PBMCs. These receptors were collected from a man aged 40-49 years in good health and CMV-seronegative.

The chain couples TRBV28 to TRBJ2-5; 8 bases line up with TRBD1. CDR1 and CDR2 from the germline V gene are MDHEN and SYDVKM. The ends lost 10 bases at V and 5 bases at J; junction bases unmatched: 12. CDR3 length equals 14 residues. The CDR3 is CATFFQGALETQYF. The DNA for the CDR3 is TGTGCCACCTTCTTCCAGGGGGCGCTTGAGACCCAGTACTTC. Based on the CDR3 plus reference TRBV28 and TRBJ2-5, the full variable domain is DVKVTQSSRYLVKRTGEKVFLECVQDMDHENMFWYRQDPGLGLRLIYFSYDVKMKEKGDIPEGYSVSREKKERFSLILESASTNQTSMYLCATFFQGALETQYFGPGTRLLVL.

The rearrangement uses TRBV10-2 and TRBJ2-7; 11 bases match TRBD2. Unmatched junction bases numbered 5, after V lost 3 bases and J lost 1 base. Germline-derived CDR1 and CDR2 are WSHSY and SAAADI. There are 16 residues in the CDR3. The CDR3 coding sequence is TGCGCCAGCAGTGACCCCGGGACTAGCGGTTCCTACGAGCAGTACTTC. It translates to CASSDPGTSGSYEQYF.